This T cell receptor (beta chain) stems from a study of Graves' ophthalmopathy and Graves' hyperthyroidism. CDR3 length: 13 amino acids. Germline CDR1 is SGHDN and CDR2 is FVKESK. V gave up 4 bases and J gave up 3 bases, with 10 bases separating them. TCR beta CDR3 amplification used RNA transcripts. Second-round multiplex PCR came after first-round RT-PCR with HTBI primers. MiXCR, run by TCRdb on the multiplex PCR reads, gives a single entry per CDR3 protein. The data show about 740,000 distinct CDR3 sequences, 40% seen once. Sequenced sample: peripheral blood. The TCR comes from an adult man with Graves' ophthalmopathy. This chain uses TRBV14 with TRBJ2-7; D gene unclear. The CDR3 sequence: CASSPFTDYEQYF. CDR3 nucleotides: TGTGCCAGCAGCCCATTCACAGACTACGAGCAGTACTTC.